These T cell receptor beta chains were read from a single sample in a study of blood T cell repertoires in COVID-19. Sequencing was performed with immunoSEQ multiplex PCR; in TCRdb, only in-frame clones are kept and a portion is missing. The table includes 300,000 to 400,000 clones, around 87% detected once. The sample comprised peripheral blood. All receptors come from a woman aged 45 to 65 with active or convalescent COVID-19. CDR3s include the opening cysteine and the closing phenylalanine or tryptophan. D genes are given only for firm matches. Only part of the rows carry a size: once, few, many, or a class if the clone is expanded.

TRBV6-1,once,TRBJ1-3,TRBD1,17,TGTGCCAGCAGTGGTGCCGGGACAGGTATTAGGTCGAACACCATATATTTT,CASSGAGTGIRSNTIYF
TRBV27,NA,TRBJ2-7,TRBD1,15,TGTGCCAGCAGCTTGGGACAGGGGAATTCTCACGAGCAGTACTTC,CASSLGQGNSHEQYF
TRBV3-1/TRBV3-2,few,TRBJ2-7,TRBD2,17,TGTGCCAGCAGCCAACTCCGCCCAGCGGGGATATCCTACGAGCAGTACTTC,CASSQLRPAGISYEQYF
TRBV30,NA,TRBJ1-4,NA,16,TGTGCCTGGAGCTGGACAGCCCGCGCAACTAATGAAAAACTGTTTTTT,CAWSWTARATNEKLFF
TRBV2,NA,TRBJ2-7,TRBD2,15,TGTGCCAGCAGTGGGACTAGCGGGTTCCTCTACGAGCAGTACTTC,CASSGTSGFLYEQYF
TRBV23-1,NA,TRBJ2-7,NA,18,TGCGCCAGCAGTCCACTTACTCCGGGGACTCCCCCTCCCTACGAGCAGTACTTC,CASSPLTPGTPPPYEQYF
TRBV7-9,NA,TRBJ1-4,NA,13,TGTGCCAGCAGCCTGGAGATTAATGAAAAACTGTTTTTT,CASSLEINEKLFF
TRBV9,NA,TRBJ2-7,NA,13,TGTGCCAGCAGCGTCGGGGTTTTTAGCGAGCAGTACTTC,CASSVGVFSEQYF
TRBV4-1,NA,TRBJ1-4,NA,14,TGCGCCAGCAGCCAAGACAGGGGTAATGAAAAACTGTTTTTT,CASSQDRGNEKLFF
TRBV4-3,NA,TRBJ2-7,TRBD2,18,TGCGCCAGCAGCCAAGGTGCCCCGACTAGCGGGAGTTCCTACGAGCAGTACTTC,CASSQGAPTSGSSYEQYF
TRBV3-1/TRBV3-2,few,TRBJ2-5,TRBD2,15,TGTGCCAGCAGCCAAGCCGGGACTAGTAAAGAGACCCAGTACTTC,CASSQAGTSKETQYF
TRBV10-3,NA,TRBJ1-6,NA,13,TGTGCCACAGTAGGGGTAGTTAATTCACCCCTCCACTTT,CATVGVVNSPLHF
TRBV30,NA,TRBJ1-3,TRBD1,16,TGTGCCTGGAACAGGGGGCCTTCCTTATCTGGAAACACCATATATTTT,CAWNRGPSLSGNTIYF
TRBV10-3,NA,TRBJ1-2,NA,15,TGTGCCATCGCACGGGGTGCCAATTCTAACTATGGCTACACCTTC,CAIARGANSNYGYTF
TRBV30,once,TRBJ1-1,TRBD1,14,TGTGCCGGAGGGGGCGGTCTGGGGGACACTGAAGCTTTCTTT,CAGGGGLGDTEAFF
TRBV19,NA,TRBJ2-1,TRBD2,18,TGTGCCAGTACCCGACAGGGAACTAGCGGGAGGGCCTCAGATGAGCAGTTCTTC,CASTRQGTSGRASDEQFF
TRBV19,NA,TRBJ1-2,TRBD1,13,TGTGCCAGTAGTCCGGACAGGGAGAATGGCTACACCTTC,CASSPDRENGYTF
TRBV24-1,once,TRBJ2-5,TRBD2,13,TGTGCCACCCGCTTGGGGGGGGAAGAGACCCAGTACTTC,CATRLGGEETQYF
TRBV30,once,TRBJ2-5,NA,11,TGTGCCTGGAGTGTACTGGAGACCCAGTACTTC,CAWSVLETQYF
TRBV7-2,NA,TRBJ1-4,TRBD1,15,TGTGCCAGCACCAAAAGGGGACAGGGAGGAGAAAAACTGTTTTTT,CASTKRGQGGEKLFF
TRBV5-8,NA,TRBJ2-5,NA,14,TGTGCCAGCAGCTTCGGGGGTAATCGGGAGACCCAGTACTTC,CASSFGGNRETQYF
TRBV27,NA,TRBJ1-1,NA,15,TGTGCCAGCAGTTTATTAGCAGGGTTGAACACTGAAGCTTTCTTT,CASSLLAGLNTEAFF
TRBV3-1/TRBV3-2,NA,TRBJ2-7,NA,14,TGTGCCAGCAGCCAAGATCACAGCTCCTACGAGCAGTACTTC,CASSQDHSSYEQYF
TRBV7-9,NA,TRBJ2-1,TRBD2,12,TGTGCCAGCAGTCGGGACTACGGCGAGCAGTTCTTC,CASSRDYGEQFF
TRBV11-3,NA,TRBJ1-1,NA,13,TGTGCCAGCAGCTTATTGGGGGCCACTGAAGCTTTCTTT,CASSLLGATEAFF
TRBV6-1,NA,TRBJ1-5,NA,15,TGTGCCAGCAGTGAAGTTTGGGGCAGCAATCAGCCCCAGCATTTT,CASSEVWGSNQPQHF
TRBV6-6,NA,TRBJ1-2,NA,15,TGTGCCAGCAGTTACCGAGGGTACGTCCCGGCTGGCTACACCTTC,CASSYRGYVPAGYTF
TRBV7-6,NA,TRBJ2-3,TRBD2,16,TGTGCCAGCAGCTTAGCGACGGCGGGAGGGCTGGATACGCAGTATTTT,CASSLATAGGLDTQYF
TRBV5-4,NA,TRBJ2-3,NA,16,TGTGCCAGCAGGGGAGGACCTTCCTCGCTCACAGATACGCAGTATTTT,CASRGGPSSLTDTQYF
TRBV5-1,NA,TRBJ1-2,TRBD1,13,TGCGCCAGCAGCGAGGGACAGGGATATGGCTACACCTTC,CASSEGQGYGYTF
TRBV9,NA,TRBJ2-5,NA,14,TGTGCCAGCAGCGTAGATTGGGCTCAGGAGACCCAGTACTTC,CASSVDWAQETQYF
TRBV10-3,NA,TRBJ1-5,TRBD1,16,TGTGCCATCTCCTCATCTACAGGGGGCGGAAATCAGCCCCAGCATTTT,CAISSSTGGGNQPQHF
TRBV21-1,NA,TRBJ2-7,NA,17,TGTGCCAGCGCACATGGCAGGGTAAGGATAGAAAGGTACGAGCAGTACTTC,CASAHGRVRIERYEQYF
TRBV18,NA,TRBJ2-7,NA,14,TGTGCCAGCTCACCACTAACGGAGGGAGACGAGCAGTACTTC,CASSPLTEGDEQYF
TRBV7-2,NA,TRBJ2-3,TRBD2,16,TGTGCCAGCAGCTTTAGCGGGGGGCCACTCACAGATACGCAGTATTTT,CASSFSGGPLTDTQYF
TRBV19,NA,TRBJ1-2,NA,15,TGTGCCAGTAGTATAGGGTTTGGCAGTCCCTATGGCTACACCTTC,CASSIGFGSPYGYTF
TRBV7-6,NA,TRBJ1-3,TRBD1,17,TGTGCCAGCAGCTCTCTGCTCGGGACAGGCCCTGGAAACACCATATATTTT,CASSSLLGTGPGNTIYF
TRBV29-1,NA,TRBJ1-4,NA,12,TGCAGCGTTCAGGGAGGGAATGAAAAACTGTTTTTT,CSVQGGNEKLFF
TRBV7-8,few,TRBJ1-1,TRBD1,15,TGTGCCAGCAGCTCCACAGGGGGAGCGAACACTGAAGCTTTCTTT,CASSSTGGANTEAFF
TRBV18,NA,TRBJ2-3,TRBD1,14,TGTGCCAGCTCACAAGGGACAGGGTCAGATACGCAGTATTTT,CASSQGTGSDTQYF
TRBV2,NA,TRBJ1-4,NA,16,TGTGCCAGCAGAGGACAGCCCGCTTTAACTAATGAAAAACTGTTTTTT,CASRGQPALTNEKLFF